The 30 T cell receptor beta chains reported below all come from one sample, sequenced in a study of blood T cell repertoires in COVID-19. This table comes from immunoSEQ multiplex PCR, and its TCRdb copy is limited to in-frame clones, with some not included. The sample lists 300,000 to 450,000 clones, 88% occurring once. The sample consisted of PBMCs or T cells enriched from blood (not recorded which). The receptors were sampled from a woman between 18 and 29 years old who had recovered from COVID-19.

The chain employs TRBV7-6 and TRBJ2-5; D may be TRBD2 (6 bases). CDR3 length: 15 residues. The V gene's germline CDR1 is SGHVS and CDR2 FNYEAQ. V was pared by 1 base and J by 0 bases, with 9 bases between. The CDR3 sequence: CASSLVGGYQETQYF. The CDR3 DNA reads TGTGCCAGCAGCTTAGTGGGGGGATACCAAGAGACCCAGTACTTC.

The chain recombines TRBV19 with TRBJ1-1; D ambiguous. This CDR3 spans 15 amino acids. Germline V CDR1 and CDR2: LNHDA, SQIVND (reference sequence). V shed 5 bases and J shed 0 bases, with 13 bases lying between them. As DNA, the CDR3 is TGTGCCAGTAGTTCCGGGCGGGGATTGAACACTGAAGCTTTCTTT. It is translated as CASSSGRGLNTEAFF.

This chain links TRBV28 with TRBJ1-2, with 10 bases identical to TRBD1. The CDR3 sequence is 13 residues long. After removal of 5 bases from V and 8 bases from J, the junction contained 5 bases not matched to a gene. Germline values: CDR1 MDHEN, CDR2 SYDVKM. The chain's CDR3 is CASSTGTGAGYTF. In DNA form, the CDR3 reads TGTGCCAGCAGTACCGGGACAGGGGCCGGCTACACCTTC.

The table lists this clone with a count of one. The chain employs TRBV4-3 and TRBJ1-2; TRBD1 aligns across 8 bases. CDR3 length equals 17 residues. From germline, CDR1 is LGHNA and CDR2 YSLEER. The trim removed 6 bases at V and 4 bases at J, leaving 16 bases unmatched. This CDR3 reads CASSRSQGAGPVYGYTF. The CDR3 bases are TGCGCCAGCAGTCGATCGCAGGGGGCAGGACCAGTCTATGGCTACACCTTC.

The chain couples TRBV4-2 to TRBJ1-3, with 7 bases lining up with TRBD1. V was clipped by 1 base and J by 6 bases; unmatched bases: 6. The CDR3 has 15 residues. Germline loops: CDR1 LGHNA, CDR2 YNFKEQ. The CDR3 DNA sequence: TGTGCCAGCAGCCAAGGGGACAGCTCGGAAAACACCATATATTTT. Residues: CASSQGDSSENTIYF.

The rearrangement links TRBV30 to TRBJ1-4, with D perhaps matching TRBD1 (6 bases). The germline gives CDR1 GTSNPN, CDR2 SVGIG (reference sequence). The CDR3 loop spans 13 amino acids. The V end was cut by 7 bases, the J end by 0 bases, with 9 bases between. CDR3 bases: TGTGCCTCAGGACAGTCAACTAATGAAAAACTGTTTTTT. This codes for CASGQSTNEKLFF.

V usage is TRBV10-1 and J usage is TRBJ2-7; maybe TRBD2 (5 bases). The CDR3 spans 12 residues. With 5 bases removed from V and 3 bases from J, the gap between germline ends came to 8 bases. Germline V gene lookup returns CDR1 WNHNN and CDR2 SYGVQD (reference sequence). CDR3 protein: CASSLDYYEQYF. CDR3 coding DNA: TGCGCCAGCAGTCTCGACTACTACGAGCAGTACTTC.

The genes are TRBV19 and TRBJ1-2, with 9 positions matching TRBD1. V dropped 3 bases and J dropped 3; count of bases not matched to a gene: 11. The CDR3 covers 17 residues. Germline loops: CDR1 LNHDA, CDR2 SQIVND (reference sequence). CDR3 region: CASSMKTGGRIHYGYTF. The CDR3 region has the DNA TGTGCCAGTAGTATGAAGACAGGGGGGCGAATTCACTATGGCTACACCTTC.

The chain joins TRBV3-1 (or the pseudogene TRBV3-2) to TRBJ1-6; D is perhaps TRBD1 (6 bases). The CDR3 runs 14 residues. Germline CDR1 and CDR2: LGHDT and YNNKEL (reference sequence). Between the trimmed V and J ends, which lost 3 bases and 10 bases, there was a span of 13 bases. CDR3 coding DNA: TGTGCCAGCAGCCATGAGGGGGTGAGCTCACCCCTCCACTTT. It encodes CASSHEGVSSPLHF.

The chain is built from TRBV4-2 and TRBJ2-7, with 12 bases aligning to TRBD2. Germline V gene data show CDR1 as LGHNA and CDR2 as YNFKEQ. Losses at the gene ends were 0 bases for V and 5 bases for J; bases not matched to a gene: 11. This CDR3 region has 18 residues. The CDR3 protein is CASSQEPSGGANMNEQYF. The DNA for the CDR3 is TGTGCCAGCAGCCAAGAACCTAGCGGGGGGGCAAATATGAACGAGCAGTACTTC.

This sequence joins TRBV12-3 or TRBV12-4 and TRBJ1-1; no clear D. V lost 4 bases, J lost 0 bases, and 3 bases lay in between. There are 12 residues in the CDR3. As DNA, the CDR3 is TGTGCCAGCAGTTACATGAACACTGAAGCTTTCTTT. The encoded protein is CASSYMNTEAFF.

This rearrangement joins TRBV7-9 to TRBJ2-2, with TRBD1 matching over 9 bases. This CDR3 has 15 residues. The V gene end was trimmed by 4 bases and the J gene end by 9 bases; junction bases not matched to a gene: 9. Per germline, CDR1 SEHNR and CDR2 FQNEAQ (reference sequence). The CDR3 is CASSSRQGEIWELFF. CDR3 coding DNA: TGTGCCAGCAGCTCACGACAGGGGGAAATCTGGGAGCTGTTTTTT. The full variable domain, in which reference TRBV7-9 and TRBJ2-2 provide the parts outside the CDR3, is DTGVSQNPRHKITKRGQNVTFRCDPISEHNRLYWYRQTLGQGPEFLTYFQNEAQLEKSRLLSDRFSAERPKGSFSTLEIQRTEQGDSAMYLCASSSRQGEIWELFFGEGSRLTVL.

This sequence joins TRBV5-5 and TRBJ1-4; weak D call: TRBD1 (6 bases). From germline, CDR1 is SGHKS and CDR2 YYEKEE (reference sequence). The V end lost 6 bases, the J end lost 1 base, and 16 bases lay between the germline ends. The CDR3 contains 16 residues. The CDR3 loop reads CASTPSIGGTNEKLFF. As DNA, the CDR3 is TGTGCCAGCACCCCCAGTATAGGGGGAACTAATGAAAAACTGTTTTTT.

The CDR3 DNA sequence: TGTGCCTGGACCTCGTTACAGGGGGCTGGGCAGCCCCAGCATTTT. Translating gives CAWTSLQGAGQPQHF. The V call is TRBV30, the J call TRBJ1-5; 9 bases map to TRBD1. Germline V lookup: CDR1 GTSNPN, CDR2 SVGIG (reference sequence). Trimming took 4 bases from V and 7 from J; bases not matched to a gene: 11. This CDR3 spans 15 amino acids.

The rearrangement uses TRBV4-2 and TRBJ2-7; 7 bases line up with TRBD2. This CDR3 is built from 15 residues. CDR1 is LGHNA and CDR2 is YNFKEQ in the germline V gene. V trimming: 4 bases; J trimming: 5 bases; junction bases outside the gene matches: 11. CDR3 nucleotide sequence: TGTGCCAGCAGCCTTTTGGGGGGGGGATTGGACGAGCAGTACTTC. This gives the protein CASSLLGGGLDEQYF.

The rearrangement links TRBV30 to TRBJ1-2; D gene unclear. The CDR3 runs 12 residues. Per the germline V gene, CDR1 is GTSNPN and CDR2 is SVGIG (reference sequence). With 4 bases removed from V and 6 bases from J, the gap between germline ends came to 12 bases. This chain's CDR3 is CAWNGERDGYTF. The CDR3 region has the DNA TGTGCCTGGAACGGGGAGAGGGATGGCTACACCTTC.

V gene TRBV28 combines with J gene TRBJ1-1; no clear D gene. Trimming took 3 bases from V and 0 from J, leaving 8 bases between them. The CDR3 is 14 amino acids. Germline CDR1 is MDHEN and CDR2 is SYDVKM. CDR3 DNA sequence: TGTGCCAGCAGTTTTGCCGACATGAACACTGAAGCTTTCTTT. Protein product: CASSFADMNTEAFF.

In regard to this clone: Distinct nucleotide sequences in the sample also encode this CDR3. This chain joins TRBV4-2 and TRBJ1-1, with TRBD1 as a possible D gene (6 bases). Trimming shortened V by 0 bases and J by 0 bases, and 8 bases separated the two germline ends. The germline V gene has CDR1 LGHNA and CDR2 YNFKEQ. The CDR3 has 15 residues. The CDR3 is CASSQETGLNTEAFF. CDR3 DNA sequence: TGTGCCAGCAGCCAAGAGACAGGACTGAACACTGAAGCTTTCTTT.

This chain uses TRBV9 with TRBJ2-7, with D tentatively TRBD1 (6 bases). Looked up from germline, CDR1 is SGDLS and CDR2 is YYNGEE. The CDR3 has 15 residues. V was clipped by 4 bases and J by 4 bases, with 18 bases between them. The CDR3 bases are TGTGCCAGCAGCCCACGGTCCGAGGGGGTATACGAGCAGTACTTC. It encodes CASSPRSEGVYEQYF.

The CDR3 DNA is TGTGCCAGCAGTTTCCTATCACAGGGGGCACCCTACGAGCAGTACTTC. This encodes CASSFLSQGAPYEQYF. The rearrangement links TRBV6-5 to TRBJ2-7; the match to TRBD1 covers 9 bases. Germline CDR1 reads MNHEY; CDR2 reads SVGAGI. J lost 2 bases, V lost 4 bases, and 9 bases had no gene match. This CDR3 spans 16 amino acids.

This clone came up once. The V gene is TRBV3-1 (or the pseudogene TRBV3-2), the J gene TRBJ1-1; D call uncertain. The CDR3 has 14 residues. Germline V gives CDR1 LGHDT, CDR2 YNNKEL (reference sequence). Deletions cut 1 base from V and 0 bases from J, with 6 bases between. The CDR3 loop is CASSQGALNTEAFF. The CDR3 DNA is TGTGCCAGCAGCCAAGGGGCCTTGAACACTGAAGCTTTCTTT.

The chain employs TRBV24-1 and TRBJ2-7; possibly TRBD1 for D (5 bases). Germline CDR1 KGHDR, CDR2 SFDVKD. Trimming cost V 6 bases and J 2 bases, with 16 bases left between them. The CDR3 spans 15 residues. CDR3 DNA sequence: TGTGCCACCAGTCCGAAGGGGAACCATCCCTACGAGCAGTACTTC. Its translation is CATSPKGNHPYEQYF.

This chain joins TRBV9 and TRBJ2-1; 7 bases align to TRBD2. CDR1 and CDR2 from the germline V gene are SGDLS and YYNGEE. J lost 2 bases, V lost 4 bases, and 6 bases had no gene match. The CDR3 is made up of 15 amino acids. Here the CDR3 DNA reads TGTGCCAGCAGCCCCAAGCGGGGAGCCTACAATGAGCAGTTCTTC. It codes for CASSPKRGAYNEQFF.

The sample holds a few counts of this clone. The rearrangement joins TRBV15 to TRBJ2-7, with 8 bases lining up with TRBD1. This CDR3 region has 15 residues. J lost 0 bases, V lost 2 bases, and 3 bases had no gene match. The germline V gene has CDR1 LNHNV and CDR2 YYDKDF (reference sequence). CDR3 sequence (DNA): TGTGCCACCAGCAGAATCACAGGGGGCTCCTACGAGCAGTACTTC. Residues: CATSRITGGSYEQYF. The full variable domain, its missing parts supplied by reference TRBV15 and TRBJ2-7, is DAMVIQNPRYQVTQFGKPVTLSCSQTLNHNVMYWYQQKSSQAPKLLFHYYDKDFNNEADTPDNFQSRRPNTSFCFLDIRSPGLGDTAMYLCATSRITGGSYEQYFGPGTRLTVT.

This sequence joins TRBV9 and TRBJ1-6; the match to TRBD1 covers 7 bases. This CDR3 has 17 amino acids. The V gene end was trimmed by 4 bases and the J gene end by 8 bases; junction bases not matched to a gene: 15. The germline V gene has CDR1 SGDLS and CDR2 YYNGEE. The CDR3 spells CASSTTGQVGSDSPLHF. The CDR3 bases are TGTGCCAGCAGCACCACAGGACAGGTCGGTTCTGATTCACCCCTCCACTTT.

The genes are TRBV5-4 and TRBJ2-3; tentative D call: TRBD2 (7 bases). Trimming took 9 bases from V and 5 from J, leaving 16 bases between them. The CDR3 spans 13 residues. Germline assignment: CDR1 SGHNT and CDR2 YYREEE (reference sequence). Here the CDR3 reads CAMFGGLEDTQYF. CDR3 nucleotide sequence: TGTGCCATGTTCGGGGGGCTTGAAGATACGCAGTATTTT.

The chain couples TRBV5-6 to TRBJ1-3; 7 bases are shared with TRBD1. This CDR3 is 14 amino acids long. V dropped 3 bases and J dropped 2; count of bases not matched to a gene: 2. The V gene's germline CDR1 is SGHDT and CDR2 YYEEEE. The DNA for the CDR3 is TGTGCCAGCAGCTGGACAGGACCTGGAAACACCATATATTTT. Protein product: CASSWTGPGNTIYF.

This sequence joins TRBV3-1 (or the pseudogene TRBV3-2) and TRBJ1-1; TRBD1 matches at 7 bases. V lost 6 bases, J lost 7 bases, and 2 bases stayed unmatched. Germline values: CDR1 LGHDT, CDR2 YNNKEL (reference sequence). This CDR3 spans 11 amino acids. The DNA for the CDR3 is TGTGCCAGCAGTCGGACAGGTGAAGCTTTCTTT. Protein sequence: CASSRTGEAFF.

CDR3 amino acids: CASSIGPTGGSPLHF. The CDR3 coding sequence is TGTGCCAGTAGTATAGGCCCGACAGGGGGGTCACCCCTCCACTTT. The rearrangement joins TRBV19 to TRBJ1-6, with TRBD1 matching 9 bases. The V and J ends lost 1 base and 10 bases, in that order; junction bases with no gene match: 5. Germline V gene lookup returns CDR1 LNHDA and CDR2 SQIVND (reference sequence). The length of the CDR3 is 15 residues.

Written as DNA, the CDR3 is TGTGCCAGCAGCTCCCCGGGCAGGGCGGGCAATCAGCCCCAGCATTTT. Protein product: CASSSPGRAGNQPQHF. This chain connects TRBV7-9 to TRBJ1-5, with D perhaps TRBD1 (5 bases). The length of the CDR3 is 16 residues. The V end was cut by 4 bases, the J end by 2 bases, with 15 bases between. Germline assignment: CDR1 SEHNR and CDR2 FQNEAQ (reference sequence).